The rows below give T cell receptor beta chains drawn from one sample of a study of breast tumors, draining lymph nodes, adjacent tissues. TCRdb fed the multiplex PCR reads into MiXCR, producing one record per CDR3 protein. The sample holds around 12,000 distinct CDR3 sequences, about 70% seen once. Sequenced material: tumor-adjacent breast tissue. These receptors were collected from a female donor with breast cancer. Some clones in this sample may be carry-over from other donors' samples. Each CDR3 is given with its conserved first and last residue. A D gene is named only where the DNA matches it firmly. The size entry is marked missing in some rows and otherwise reads once, few, many or a size class.

j_call | clone_size | d_call | v_call | cdr3_aa | cdr3_nt
TRBJ2-1 | NA | TRBD2 | TRBV20-1 | CSAREGTNGSSSYNEQFF | TGCAGTGCTAGAGAGGGGACTAACGGATCTAGCTCCTACAATGAGCAGTTCTTC
TRBJ1-4 | NA | TRBD1 | TRBV2 | CASNEGGQGRVELFF | TGTGCCAGCAACGAAGGGGGACAGGGACGTGTGGAACTGTTTTTT
TRBJ2-4 | NA | TRBD2 | TRBV24-1 | CATSDFSRGKNIQYF | TGTGCCACCAGTGATTTTTCGCGGGGGAAAAACATTCAGTACTTC
TRBJ2-7 | NA | NA | TRBV29-1 | CSVEAGAYEQYF | TGCAGCGTTGAAGCCGGGGCCTACGAGCAGTACTTC
TRBJ2-1 | NA | TRBD2 | TRBV7-3 | CASSRGLAGANEQFF | TGTGCCAGCAGCCGAGGACTAGCGGGAGCCAATGAGCAGTTCTTC
TRBJ2-1 | many | TRBD2 | TRBV11-1 | CASSSAGLAGGNEQFF | TGTGCCAGCAGCTCCGCCGGACTAGCGGGAGGCAATGAGCAGTTCTTC
TRBJ1-6 | NA | TRBD1 | TRBV15 | CATSREGQDNSPLHF | TGTGCCACCAGCAGAGAGGGACAGGACAATTCACCCCTCCACTTT
TRBJ2-5 | NA | TRBD2 | TRBV7-8 | CASSPRGRVQETQYF | TGTGCCAGCAGCCCACGGGGGAGGGTCCAGGAGACCCAGTACTTC
TRBJ2-7 | once | NA | TRBV5-1 | CASSTGTASSYEQYF | TGCGCCAGCAGTACCGGGACCGCGAGCTCCTACGAGCAGTACTTC
TRBJ1-3 | once | NA | TRBV7-2 | CASSLDPGVGNTIYF | TGTGCCAGCAGCTTAGACCCCGGGGTTGGAAACACCATATATTTT
TRBJ2-3 | NA | NA | TRBV5-6 | CASSLGGADTDTQYF | TGTGCCAGCAGCTTGGGAGGGGCCGACACAGATACGCAGTATTTT
TRBJ2-1 | few | NA | TRBV20-1 | CSATNYNEQFF | TGCAGTGCTACTAACTACAATGAGCAGTTCTTC
TRBJ2-1 | many | NA | TRBV6-1 | CASSEVVSAPNEQFF | TGTGCCAGCAGTGAAGTGGTTTCCGCGCCCAATGAGCAGTTCTTC
TRBJ2-7 | NA | NA | TRBV12-3/TRBV12-4 | CASSHDGYEQYF | TGTGCCAGCAGTCACGATGGGTACGAGCAGTACTTC
TRBJ2-2 | NA | TRBD1 | TRBV7-9 | CATARTGVNTGELFF | TGTGCCACCGCCCGGACAGGGGTGAACACCGGGGAGCTGTTTTTT
TRBJ2-3 | once | NA | TRBV5-5 | CASTLGQPTDTQYF | TGTGCCAGCACCCTGGGGCAACCCACAGATACGCAGTATTTT
TRBJ2-1 | NA | NA | TRBV7-2 | CASSPGPNNEQFF | TGTGCCAGCAGCCCGGGACCAAACAATGAGCAGTTCTTC
TRBJ2-5 | NA | NA | TRBV7-2 | CASSFGYSQETQYF | TGTGCCAGCAGCTTCGGGTATTCCCAAGAGACCCAGTACTTC
TRBJ2-5 | NA | NA | TRBV7-9 | CASSTVDRQAQYF | TGTGCCAGCAGCACCGTAGACCGGCAGGCTCAGTACTTC
TRBJ2-1 | NA | TRBD1 | TRBV7-2 | CASSSRGGDEQFF | TGTGCCAGCAGCTCCCGAGGGGGCGATGAGCAGTTCTTC
TRBJ1-6 | medium-sized | NA | TRBV5-6 | CASTTGSRNSPLHF | TGTGCCAGCACCACAGGCTCCCGTAATTCACCCCTCCACTTT
TRBJ1-5 | many | NA | TRBV10-1 | CALADSYYSNQPQHF | TGCGCCTTGGCGGACAGCTATTATAGCAATCAGCCCCAGCATTTT
TRBJ2-7 | NA | NA | TRBV12-3/TRBV12-4 | CASSSSGGPYEQYF | TGTGCCAGCAGTTCATCCGGCGGCCCCTACGAGCAGTACTTC
TRBJ2-1 | once | TRBD1 | TRBV20-1 | CSASVGLPQGDEQFF | TGCAGTGCTAGTGTGGGGCTGCCCCAGGGGGATGAGCAGTTCTTC
TRBJ2-5 | NA | NA | TRBV5-4 | CASSLLRQETQYF | TGTGCCAGCAGCTTGCTGCGACAAGAGACCCAGTACTTC
TRBJ2-1 | NA | TRBD2 | TRBV2 | CASRTSGIGNEQFF | TGTGCCAGCAGGACTAGCGGGATAGGGAATGAGCAGTTCTTC
TRBJ2-7 | medium-sized | NA | TRBV7-9 | CASSFTASSYEQYF | TGTGCCAGCAGCTTCACCGCTAGCAGTTACGAGCAGTACTTC
TRBJ2-2 | NA | NA | TRBV2 | CASSESMTGELFF | TGTGCCAGCAGTGAAAGCATGACCGGGGAGCTGTTTTTT
TRBJ2-7 | many | NA | TRBV9 | CASSVAGKGEQYF | TGTGCCAGCAGCGTAGCCGGGAAGGGCGAGCAGTACTTC
TRBJ1-6 | NA | NA | TRBV5-1 | CASSLSGGPDSPLHF | TGCGCCAGCAGCTTGAGCGGGGGGCCGGATTCACCCCTCCACTTT
TRBJ2-1 | NA | TRBD2 | TRBV7-8 | CASSLHRLAPYNEQFF | TGTGCCAGCAGCTTACATCGACTAGCCCCATACAATGAGCAGTTCTTC
TRBJ1-6 | NA | TRBD1 | TRBV3-1 | CASSRTGSNSPLHF | TGTGCCAGCAGCAGGACAGGGAGTAATTCACCCCTCCACTTT
TRBJ2-5 | NA | TRBD1 | TRBV29-1 | CSVTTGGGETQYF | TGCAGCGTGACAACAGGGGGCGGGGAGACCCAGTACTTC
TRBJ2-3 | NA | TRBD2 | TRBV7-9 | CASSLGAGGVSTDTQYF | TGTGCCAGCAGCTTAGGGGCGGGGGGTGTCAGCACAGATACGCAGTATTTT
TRBJ2-5 | once | TRBD1 | TRBV24-1 | CATSDTDRGRETQYF | TGTGCCACCAGTGATACCGACAGGGGGCGGGAGACCCAGTACTTC
TRBJ1-5 | NA | NA | TRBV6-6 | CASSYFGNQPQHF | TGTGCCAGCAGTTATTTTGGCAATCAGCCCCAGCATTTT
TRBJ1-6 | NA | NA | TRBV5-1 | CASSDHRDSPLHF | TGCGCCAGCAGCGATCACAGGGATTCACCCCTCCACTTT
TRBJ1-2 | NA | TRBD1 | TRBV6-6 | CASSYSWDSNYGYTF | TGTGCCAGCAGTTACTCGTGGGACAGTAACTATGGCTACACCTTC